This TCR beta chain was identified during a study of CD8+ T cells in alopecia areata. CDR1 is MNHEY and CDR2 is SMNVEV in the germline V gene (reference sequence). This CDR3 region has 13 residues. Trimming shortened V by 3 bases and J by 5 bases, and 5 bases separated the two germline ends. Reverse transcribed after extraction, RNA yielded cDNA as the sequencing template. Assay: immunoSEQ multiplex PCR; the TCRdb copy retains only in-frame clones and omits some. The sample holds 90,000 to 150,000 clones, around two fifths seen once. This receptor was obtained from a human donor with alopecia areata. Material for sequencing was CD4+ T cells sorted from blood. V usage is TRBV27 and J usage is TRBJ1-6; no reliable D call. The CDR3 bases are TGTGCCAGCAGTTTCGGAGATAATTCACCCCTCCACTTT. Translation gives CASSFGDNSPLHF.